This note documents a single T cell receptor (beta chain) sequence. Its specificity is unknown. With a J-beta primer mix and a sample-barcoded 5' primer, a second PCR ran 7 to 11 cycles. TCRdb re-called the 5' RACE reads through MiXCR, storing one row per CDR3 protein. The profile shows 720,000 or so distinct CDR3 sequences, approximately 40% of them singletons. These data belong to a study of blood T cells in healthy people across ages. The study's findings and limits: As age increased, TCR beta diversity per million T cells fell in a roughly linear fashion. When set beside aged donors, long-lived donors presented more naive CD4+ cells and higher diversity. Diversity figures derived from one million T cells were judged to underestimate the true value.

Samples each had at least 6 micrograms of total RNA extracted. The specimen was blood. This clonotype was obtained from a man older than 75 in good health.

The CDR3 nucleotides are TGTGCCAGCAGTGCCGGTAGCGGGGGCCCCGACTCCTACGAGCAGTACTTC. Its protein is CASSAGSGGPDSYEQYF. This rearrangement joins TRBV2 to TRBJ2-7; TRBD2 agrees at 9 bases. This CDR3 has 17 residues. The V and J ends lost 4 bases and 0 bases, in that order; junction bases with no gene match: 10. Germline V lookup: CDR1 SNHLY, CDR2 FYNNEI.